Listed here are 10 T cell receptor beta chains from one sample, sequenced in a study of T cells in Graves' hyperthyroidism and ophthalmopathy. The CDR3 regions of TCR beta were amplified from RNA transcripts. HTBI primers were used for first-round RT-PCR of the TCR CDR3. TCRdb redid the calling of the multiplex PCR reads with MiXCR, one entry per CDR3 protein. The table includes hundreds of thousands of distinct CDR3 sequences, 15% to 17% detected once. Material: blood. Every receptor here comes from a woman between 18 and 30 years old with Graves' hyperthyroidism that later progressed to Graves' ophthalmopathy.

This clonotype was seen many times. V and J are TRBV11-2 and TRBJ2-7; possibly TRBD2 for D (5 bases). From germline, CDR1 is SGHAT and CDR2 FQNNGV. This CDR3 contains 13 residues. Deletions cut 5 bases from V and 4 bases from J, with 12 bases between. Written as DNA, the CDR3 is TGTGCCAGCAGCACGCCCGGGGTTTACGAGCAGTACTTC. It codes for CASSTPGVYEQYF.

In its sample, this clonotype was seen a few times. The gene calls are TRBV5-4 and TRBJ2-5, with TRBD2 matching 12 bases. The CDR3 runs 18 residues. The V gene end was trimmed by 0 bases and the J gene end by 4 bases; junction bases not matched to a gene: 10. The germline V gene encodes CDR1 SGHNT and CDR2 YYREEE (reference sequence). CDR3 loop: CASSLVVLAGGVGETQYF. CDR3 DNA: TGTGCCAGCAGCTTGGTAGTACTAGCGGGAGGTGTTGGAGAGACCCAGTACTTC.

Many counts were recorded for this clonotype. The rearrangement joins TRBV2 to TRBJ2-5, with TRBD2 matching over 14 bases. The CDR3 length is 17 residues. CDR1 is SNHLY and CDR2 is FYNNEI in the germline V gene. Trimming removed 4 bases from V and 1 base from J; junction bases left unmatched: 5. CDR3 DNA: TGTGCCAGCAGTGGGACTAGCGGGAGGCAATTCCAAGAGACCCAGTACTTC. It is translated as CASSGTSGRQFQETQYF.

The table lists this clonotype with a few counts. The chain couples TRBV10-3 to TRBJ2-5, with 7 bases that match TRBD1. This CDR3 is 12 amino acids long. The ends lost 5 bases at V and 4 bases at J; junction bases unmatched: 1. Germline V gene lookup returns CDR1 ENHRY and CDR2 SYGVKD. The CDR3 sequence is CAISRDRETQYF. For the CDR3, the DNA is TGTGCCATCAGTCGGGACAGAGAGACCCAGTACTTC.

Ten or more counts support this clonotype. The chain has TRBV20-1 and TRBJ2-2; no definite D call. V was shortened by 4 bases and J by 4 bases, with 16 bases between the two germline ends. CDR1 DFQATT and CDR2 SNEGSKA come from the germline V gene (reference sequence). The CDR3 has 15 residues. CDR3 protein: CSATRQDSGTGELFF. The CDR3 DNA is TGCAGTGCTACGAGACAAGACTCGGGCACCGGGGAGCTGTTTTTT.

This clonotype was recorded many times. The genes are TRBV27 and TRBJ1-4; weak D call: TRBD1 (5 bases). Germline CDR1 reads MNHEY; CDR2 reads SMNVEV (reference sequence). This CDR3 region has 16 residues. Trimming stripped 6 bases from V and 7 bases from J, with 21 bases between. CDR3 nucleotides: TGTGCCAGCAGCACTAGCCCCCAGGGTTTGGGTGAAAAACTGTTTTTT. Amino acid sequence: CASSTSPQGLGEKLFF.

This clonotype was detected many times. The chain joins TRBV20-1 to TRBJ2-5; 7 bases line up with TRBD1. The CDR3 extends over 15 amino acids. With 3 bases clipped from V and 2 bases from J, the junction kept 9 bases outside the gene matches. Germline lookup yields CDR1 DFQATT and CDR2 SNEGSKA (reference sequence). The chain's CDR3 is CSARERGRLQETQYF. The CDR3 bases are TGCAGTGCTAGGGAAAGGGGGCGCCTACAAGAGACCCAGTACTTC.

CDR3 sequence (DNA): TGCAGTGCCACGGGACTAGCGGAGTACGAGCAGTACTTC. As protein: CSATGLAEYEQYF. The chain uses TRBV20-1 and TRBJ2-7; 11 nucleotides agree with TRBD2. Germline CDR1 reads DFQATT; CDR2 reads SNEGSKA (reference sequence). This CDR3 is 13 amino acids long. V gave up 6 bases and J gave up 4 bases; unmatched junction bases: 5.

This clonotype was detected a few times. The chain has TRBV2 and TRBJ2-2, with no clear D. The V gene's germline CDR1 is SNHLY and CDR2 FYNNEI. CDR3 size: 15 residues. The V end lost 2 bases, the J end lost 0 bases, and 7 bases lay between the germline ends. The CDR3 DNA reads TGTGCCAGCAGTGAACGGCCGACGAACACCGGGGAGCTGTTTTTT. The encoded protein is CASSERPTNTGELFF.

The chain uses TRBV20-1 and TRBJ2-7; 13 bases are a match to TRBD2. V shed 8 bases and J 4 bases; nucleotides not matched to a gene: 5. CDR3 length equals 13 residues. Germline lookup yields CDR1 DFQATT and CDR2 SNEGSKA (reference sequence). CDR3 in amino acids: CSCGTSGMYEQYF. The CDR3 DNA is TGCAGTTGTGGGACTAGCGGGATGTACGAGCAGTACTTC.